The TCR beta chain described here comes from a study of shared clonotypes between healthy human individuals. The naive CD8 population came from CD45RO-negative cells selected for CCR7, without terminally differentiated effector memory CD45RA+ cells. CDR1 and CDR2 from the germline V gene are SQVTM and ANQGSEA. The CDR3 is 14 residues long. The ends lost 2 bases at V and 2 bases at J; junction bases unmatched: 6. Findings and limits, study-wide: Estimated richness was generally greater in naive than memory subsets.

Note on this clone: Antigen unknown.

Some clones are missing from TCRdb's copy, which holds only in-frame ones; the method was immunoSEQ multiplex PCR. The repertoire holds about 680,000 clones, with around 90% as singletons. The receptor's source is a man aged 25 to 40 in good health. The sample comprised naive CD8+ T cells sorted from blood. The V and J genes are TRBV29-1 and TRBJ2-7; TRBD1 matches 7 bases. CDR3 coding DNA: TGCAGCGTTGAAAGACAGGGTAGCACCTACGAGCAGTACTTC. Translation: CSVERQGSTYEQYF.